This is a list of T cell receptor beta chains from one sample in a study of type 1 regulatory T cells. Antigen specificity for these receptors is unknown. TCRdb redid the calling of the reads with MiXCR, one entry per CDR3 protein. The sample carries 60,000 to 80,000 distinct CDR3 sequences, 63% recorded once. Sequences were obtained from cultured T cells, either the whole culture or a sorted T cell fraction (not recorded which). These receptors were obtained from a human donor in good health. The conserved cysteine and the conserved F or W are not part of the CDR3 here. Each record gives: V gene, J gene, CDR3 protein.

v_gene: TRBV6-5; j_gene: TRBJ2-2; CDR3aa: ASSYSIGLAGANTGELF
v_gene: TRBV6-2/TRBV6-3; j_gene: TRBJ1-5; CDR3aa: ASSRTRNQPQH
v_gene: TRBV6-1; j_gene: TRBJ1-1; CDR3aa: ASSEETALTEAF
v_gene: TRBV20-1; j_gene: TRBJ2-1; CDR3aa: SATPALGDNEQF
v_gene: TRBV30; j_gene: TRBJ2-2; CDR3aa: AWSVRLADTGELF
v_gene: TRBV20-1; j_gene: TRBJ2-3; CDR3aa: SARGVGNTDTQY
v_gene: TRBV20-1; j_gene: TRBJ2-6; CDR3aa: SARRGTGANVLT
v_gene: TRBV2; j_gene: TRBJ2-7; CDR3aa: ASRLQPLYEQY
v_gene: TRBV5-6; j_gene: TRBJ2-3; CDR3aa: ASSRTDTQY
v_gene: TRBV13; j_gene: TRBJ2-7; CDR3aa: ASSLGGLAGPTYEQY
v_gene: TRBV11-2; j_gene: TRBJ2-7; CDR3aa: ASSYLQGPYEQY
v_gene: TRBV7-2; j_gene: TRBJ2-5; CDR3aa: ASSSRLGKETQY
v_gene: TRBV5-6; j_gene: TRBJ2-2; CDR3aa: ASSLPGTSVNTGELF
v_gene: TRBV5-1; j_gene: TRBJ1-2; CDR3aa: ASSGRMLTKPFSGYT
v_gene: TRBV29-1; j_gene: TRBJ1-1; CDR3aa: SGLEGTEAF
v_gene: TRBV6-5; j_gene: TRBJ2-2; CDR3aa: ASSPTLSTGELF
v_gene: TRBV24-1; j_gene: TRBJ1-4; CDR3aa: ATSAGRVSANEKLF
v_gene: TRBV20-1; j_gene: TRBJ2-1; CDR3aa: SAEKAGASYNEQF
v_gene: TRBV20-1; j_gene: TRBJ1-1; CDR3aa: SARGWARNTEAF
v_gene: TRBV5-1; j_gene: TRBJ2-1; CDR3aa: ASSLGSHNEQF
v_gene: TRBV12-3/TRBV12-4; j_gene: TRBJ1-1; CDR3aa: ASSLNEARGVAF
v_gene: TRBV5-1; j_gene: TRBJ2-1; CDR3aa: ASSLGARASYNEQF
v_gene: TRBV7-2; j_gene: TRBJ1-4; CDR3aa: ASSPRLAEQLF
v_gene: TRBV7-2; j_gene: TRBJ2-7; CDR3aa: ASSLLLGLGSSYEQY
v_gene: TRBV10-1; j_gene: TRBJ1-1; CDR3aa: ASSEQGDTEAF
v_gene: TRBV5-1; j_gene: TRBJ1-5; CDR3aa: ASSLGLGNQPQH
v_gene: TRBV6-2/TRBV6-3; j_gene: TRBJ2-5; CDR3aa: ASKQDSGFKETQY
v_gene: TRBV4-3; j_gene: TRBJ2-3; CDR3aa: ASSQVRRAGTSDLDTQY
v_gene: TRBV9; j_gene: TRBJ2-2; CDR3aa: ASSVASAGANTGELF
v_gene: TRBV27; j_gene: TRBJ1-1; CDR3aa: ASNPLGRTEAF
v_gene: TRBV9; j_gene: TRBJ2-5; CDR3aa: ASSVAWGRETQY
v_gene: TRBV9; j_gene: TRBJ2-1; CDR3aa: ASSPGTFNEQF
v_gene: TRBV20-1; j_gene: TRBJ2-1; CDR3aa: SGVPAISYNEQF
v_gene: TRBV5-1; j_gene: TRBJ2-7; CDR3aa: ASSSGTANSYEQY
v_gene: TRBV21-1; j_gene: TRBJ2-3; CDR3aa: ASSKDISRTDTQY
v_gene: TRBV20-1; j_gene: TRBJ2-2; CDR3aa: SAQSGPPLPNTGELF
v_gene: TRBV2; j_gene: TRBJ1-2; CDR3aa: ASGLGYGYT
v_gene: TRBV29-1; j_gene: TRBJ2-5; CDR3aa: SVESETQY
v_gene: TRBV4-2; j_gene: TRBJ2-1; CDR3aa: ASSHTSGSGNEQF
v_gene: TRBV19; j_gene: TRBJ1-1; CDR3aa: ASSIPDGATEAF
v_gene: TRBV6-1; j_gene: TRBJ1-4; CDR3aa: ASSEDQAYAEKLF
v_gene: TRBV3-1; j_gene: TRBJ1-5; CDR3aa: ASSRGSLQPQH